This is a list of T cell receptor beta chains from one sample in a study of blood T cell repertoires in COVID-19. The protocol was immunoSEQ multiplex PCR, while the TCRdb copy is restricted to in-frame clones and leaves out a portion. The data show 210,000 or so clones, roughly 87% seen once. The sequenced sample was PBMCs or T cells enriched from blood (not recorded which). These receptors were obtained from a man aged 30-40 years who had recovered from COVID-19. The CDR3 runs from the conserved cysteine through the conserved F or W. Fields, in order: V gene, J gene, D gene, clone size, CDR3 protein, CDR3 DNA. The D gene is left open where the match is weak. The size of a clone is reported for some rows only, either as once, few or many, or as a class for expanded clones.

V: TRBV16
J: TRBJ2-7
D: TRBD1
size: .
CDR3: CASIRDRKDEQYF
DNA: TGTGCCAGCATCAGGGACAGGAAGGACGAGCAGTACTTC

V: TRBV5-1
J: TRBJ1-1
D: .
size: .
CDR3: CASRSGTLEAFF
DNA: TGCGCCAGCAGGTCCGGGACTCTGGAAGCTTTCTTT

V: TRBV6-5
J: TRBJ1-1
D: TRBD1
size: .
CDR3: CASFGQGGLAFF
DNA: TGTGCCAGCTTCGGACAGGGGGGGCTTGCTTTCTTT

V: TRBV6-4
J: TRBJ2-3
D: TRBD2
size: .
CDR3: CASSEKTSGRGNTQYF
DNA: TGTGCCAGCAGTGAAAAGACTAGCGGCCGAGGGAATACGCAGTATTTT

V: TRBV19
J: TRBJ1-5
D: TRBD1
size: .
CDR3: CASRGPGQGSFGRQPQHF
DNA: TGTGCCAGTAGGGGTCCGGGACAGGGATCGTTCGGACGTCAGCCCCAGCATTTT

V: TRBV13
J: TRBJ2-5
D: .
size: .
CDR3: CASSFVGSGETQYF
DNA: TGTGCCAGCAGCTTTGTCGGTAGCGGAGAGACCCAGTACTTC

V: TRBV28
J: TRBJ1-1
D: .
size: once
CDR3: CASSSSGTEAFF
DNA: TGTGCCAGCAGTTCCTCCGGGACTGAAGCTTTCTTT

V: TRBV3-1/TRBV3-2
J: TRBJ2-7
D: .
size: .
CDR3: CASSQDSGWGEQYF
DNA: TGTGCCAGCAGCCAAGATTCGGGGTGGGGCGAGCAGTACTTC

V: TRBV30
J: TRBJ1-2
D: .
size: .
CDR3: CAWQQGNGYTF
DNA: TGTGCCTGGCAGCAGGGAAATGGCTACACCTTC

V: TRBV7-2
J: TRBJ2-7
D: TRBD1
size: .
CDR3: CASSLVGQGTYEQYF
DNA: TGTGCCAGCAGCTTAGTGGGACAGGGTACCTACGAGCAGTACTTC

V: TRBV12-5
J: TRBJ1-2
D: .
size: .
CDR3: CASGLDRVPPYGYTF
DNA: TGTGCTAGTGGTTTGGACAGGGTACCCCCCTATGGCTACACCTTC

V: TRBV11-2
J: TRBJ2-7
D: TRBD2
size: .
CDR3: CASSPLAGVLEQYF
DNA: TGTGCCAGCAGTCCCCTAGCGGGAGTCCTCGAGCAGTACTTC

V: TRBV6-5
J: TRBJ2-7
D: TRBD2
size: once
CDR3: CASSYWREANYEQYF
DNA: TGTGCCAGCAGTTACTGGCGGGAGGCCAACTACGAGCAGTACTTC

V: TRBV6-1
J: TRBJ2-4
D: TRBD2
size: once
CDR3: CASSVSGRVTQNIQYF
DNA: TGTGCCAGCAGTGTAAGCGGGAGGGTTACCCAAAACATTCAGTACTTC

V: TRBV6-5
J: TRBJ2-7
D: TRBD1
size: medium-sized
CDR3: CASSSWTGTYEQYF
DNA: TGTGCCAGCAGTTCGTGGACAGGGACCTACGAGCAGTACTTC

V: TRBV5-1
J: TRBJ2-2
D: .
size: once
CDR3: CASSLLGDNRLNAGELFF
DNA: TGCGCCAGCAGCTTGTTGGGAGACAACCGATTGAACGCCGGGGAGCTGTTTTTT

V: TRBV6-5
J: TRBJ1-1
D: .
size: .
CDR3: CASTFTGNTEAFF
DNA: TGTGCCAGCACCTTCACAGGGAACACTGAAGCTTTCTTT

V: TRBV9
J: TRBJ2-3
D: TRBD1
size: .
CDR3: CASSVSPGTEVHPQYF
DNA: TGTGCCAGCAGCGTTTCCCCCGGGACAGAGGTCCATCCGCAGTATTTT

V: TRBV30
J: TRBJ2-7
D: .
size: .
CDR3: CASEGGGYEQYF
DNA: TGTGCCTCCGAAGGGGGGGGCTACGAGCAGTACTTC

V: TRBV7-9
J: TRBJ2-3
D: TRBD1
size: .
CDR3: CASSSTGGADTQYF
DNA: TGTGCCAGCAGCTCCACAGGGGGCGCAGATACGCAGTATTTT

V: TRBV7-9
J: TRBJ1-2
D: .
size: .
CDR3: CASSLTGGYGYTF
DNA: TGTGCCAGCAGCTTAACGGGGGGCTATGGCTACACCTTC

V: TRBV5-4
J: TRBJ1-2
D: .
size: .
CDR3: CATAALNYGYTF
DNA: TGTGCCACCGCGGCCCTTAACTATGGCTACACCTTC

V: TRBV30
J: TRBJ2-5
D: TRBD2
size: .
CDR3: CAWSVTSGVKETQYF
DNA: TGTGCCTGGAGTGTCACCAGCGGGGTTAAAGAGACCCAGTACTTC

V: TRBV30
J: TRBJ1-1
D: .
size: .
CDR3: CAWSVGGMNTEAFF
DNA: TGTGCCTGGAGTGTTGGCGGGATGAACACTGAAGCTTTCTTT

V: TRBV5-4
J: TRBJ2-7
D: .
size: .
CDR3: CASSVMEGTYEQYF
DNA: TGTGCCAGCAGCGTTATGGAGGGTACCTACGAGCAGTACTTC

V: TRBV27
J: TRBJ1-2
D: .
size: .
CDR3: CASSPRVGYGYTF
DNA: TGTGCCAGCAGTCCCAGGGTTGGCTATGGCTACACCTTC

V: TRBV5-6
J: TRBJ2-3
D: .
size: few
CDR3: CASSFGTLTDTQYF
DNA: TGTGCCAGCAGCTTTGGGACTCTCACAGATACGCAGTATTTT

V: TRBV29-1
J: TRBJ2-7
D: TRBD1
size: .
CDR3: CSVKTGVEQYF
DNA: TGCAGCGTCAAGACAGGGGTCGAGCAGTACTTC

V: TRBV6-5
J: TRBJ1-5
D: .
size: once
CDR3: CASTTGSNQPQHF
DNA: TGTGCCAGCACGACAGGCTCTAATCAGCCCCAGCATTTT

V: TRBV30
J: TRBJ2-7
D: .
size: .
CDR3: CAWSVWSFSYEQYF
DNA: TGTGCCTGGAGTGTATGGAGCTTCTCCTACGAGCAGTACTTC

V: TRBV18
J: TRBJ1-6
D: TRBD1
size: once
CDR3: CASSPGQGGENSPLHF
DNA: TGTGCCAGCTCACCAGGACAGGGGGGGGAAAATTCACCCCTCCACTTT

V: TRBV18
J: TRBJ2-2
D: .
size: .
CDR3: CASSQAGSTGELFF
DNA: TGTGCCAGCTCACAGGCAGGCTCCACCGGGGAGCTGTTTTTT

V: TRBV5-5
J: TRBJ1-5
D: .
size: .
CDR3: CASSLMQGLNQPQHF
DNA: TGTGCCAGCAGCTTGATGCAGGGTCTAAATCAGCCCCAGCATTTT

V: TRBV19
J: TRBJ2-7
D: .
size: .
CDR3: CASSIGLTPIETYEQYF
DNA: TGTGCCAGTAGTATTGGGTTGACTCCTATCGAAACCTACGAGCAGTACTTC

V: TRBV5-4
J: TRBJ2-7
D: .
size: .
CDR3: CASSGGFGQYF
DNA: TGTGCCAGCAGCGGCGGGTTCGGGCAGTACTTC

V: TRBV28
J: TRBJ2-3
D: TRBD2
size: .
CDR3: CASSLSASGPSTDTQYF
DNA: TGTGCCAGCAGTTTATCCGCTAGCGGGCCTAGCACAGATACGCAGTATTTT

V: TRBV7-9
J: TRBJ1-2
D: .
size: .
CDR3: CASSLGLTGIGGYTF
DNA: TGTGCCAGCAGCTTAGGACTTACAGGGATTGGTGGCTACACCTTC

V: TRBV28
J: TRBJ1-5
D: TRBD1
size: .
CDR3: CASSSLDRGNVQPQHF
DNA: TGTGCCAGCAGTTCCCTGGACAGGGGGAATGTTCAGCCCCAGCATTTT

V: TRBV29-1
J: TRBJ2-4
D: .
size: .
CDR3: CSGVNLAKNIQYF
DNA: TGCAGCGGAGTTAACCTAGCCAAAAACATTCAGTACTTC

V: TRBV30
J: TRBJ1-6
D: .
size: few
CDR3: CAWSVRGALNSPLHF
DNA: TGTGCCTGGAGTGTACGGGGGGCCCTTAATTCACCCCTCCACTTT

V: TRBV7-2
J: TRBJ1-2
D: .
size: .
CDR3: CASSLRGIQGYTF
DNA: TGTGCCAGCAGCTTAAGAGGGATTCAAGGCTACACCTTC

V: TRBV6-5
J: TRBJ2-1
D: .
size: .
CDR3: CASRDNSYNEQFF
DNA: TGTGCCAGCAGGGACAACTCCTACAATGAGCAGTTCTTC

V: TRBV6-2/TRBV6-3
J: TRBJ2-5
D: TRBD2
size: .
CDR3: CASSWVAGGLQETQYF
DNA: TGTGCCAGCAGTTGGGTAGCGGGGGGACTCCAAGAGACCCAGTACTTC